This TCR beta chain was sequenced during a study of control samples from healthy donors and cancer patients (dated by TCRdb to about 2020). Libraries were built with the immunoSEQ multiplex PCR assay. The table was pulled from immuneACCESS by TCRdb, which kept in-frame rearrangements only. Such tables lose some clones; where checked, under half of the loss comes from unresolved V genes, and the rest has no known cause. Counted in this sample were roughly 98,000 clones; 85% to 95% of them appeared once. The top ten constitute 8% of the sample. The germline V gene encodes CDR1 MNHNY and CDR2 SVGAGI (reference sequence). The CDR3 goes from the cysteine to the phenylalanine over 15 residues. CDR3 DNA only is kept here, 45 bases in frame from base 1. Trimming removed 0 bases from V and 3 bases from J, leaving 12 bases between the germline ends. Of note for this clone: Its antigen is still unknown. The sample holds no much larger clone one base away, and base qualities are not on file.

Sequencing was carried out using blood. The clonotype was recovered from a man aged 18 to 30 in good health. This sequence uses TRBV6-6 and TRBJ2-7; 6 matching bases give a weak D call of TRBD1. The sequenced DNA is TGTGCCAGCAGTTACTCGCCAGGGGTGGACTACGAGCAGTACTTC. This sequence encodes CASSYSPGVDYEQYF.